This entry features one T cell receptor beta chain sequence. No antigen is known for it. No quality values exist for individual bases; no much larger clone is one base distant. The data belong to a study of OX40 agonist ivuxolimab in advanced cancers. Study-wide context: Ivuxolimab, which targeted the costimulatory receptor OX40 (CD134), was an agonistic, fully human IgG2 monoclonal antibody. Intravenous ivuxolimab was administered to patients every 2 weeks at six dose levels: 0.01, 0.1, 0.3, 1.5, 3 and 10 mg/kg. Of the approximately 54 dose-escalation patients, hepatocellular carcinoma was present in around 20, melanoma in approximately 15, renal cell carcinoma in 9 and head and neck cancer in 9. The dose-escalation cohort was about 86% male with a mean age of approximately 59 years, ranging from roughly 20 to 80. Patients were allowed to have had prior anti-PD-1, anti-PD-L1 or anti-CTLA-4 therapy, and approximately 43% of the dose-escalation patients had previously received checkpoint inhibitors. Three dose-escalation patients achieved partial responses, one with hepatocellular carcinoma and two with cutaneous melanoma. Peripheral TCRbeta sequencing was intended to test whether TCR sequence diversity was altered and clonal T-cell expansion was caused by ivuxolimab. The monotherapy dose-escalation portion (N of about 57 patients) of the phase I ivuxolimab trial is reported in the paper.

The trial excluded patients who had a history of autoimmune disease or who were on systemic immunosuppression. In every dose cohort, peripheral blood was drawn for TCR sequencing at baseline, cycle 4 day 1, and cycle 7 day 1. Samples were obtained from an open-label, multicenter, first-in-human phase I dose-escalation trial of ivuxolimab. The trial enrolled adults with locally advanced or metastatic head and neck squamous cell, hepatocellular, melanoma or renal cell carcinoma. Before TCR sequencing, CD4+ T cells and CD8+ T cells from peripheral blood were sorted into separate populations. Via the germline V gene, CDR1 is SGHRS and CDR2 YFSETQ. V trim: 0 bases; J trim: 6 bases; unmatched bases: 6. The cysteine opens and the phenylalanine closes a CDR3 of 15 amino acids. CDR3 DNA is the only sequence kept; it has 45 bases, read in frame from the first base. Summary of the overall study and its limitations: Antigen specificity was not determined for the clonally expanded peripheral T cells. After ivuxolimab, expanded clones were on average more numerous among CD8+ T cells than among CD4+ T cells. Partial responders in the 0.1-3.0 mg/kg groups had among the lowest normalized peripheral clonal expansion, especially among CD8+ T cells. At doses of 0.1 to 3.0 mg/kg, clonal expansion of both CD4+ and CD8+ T cells in blood was seen between baseline and week 6. Low levels of normalized T-cell clonal expansion were also seen in some patients who did not respond.

For sequencing of the TCRbeta CDR3 region, genomic DNA was extracted from the sorted cells. The immunoSEQ Assay was used for sequencing of TCRbeta CDR3 regions. TCRdb retrieved this table from immuneACCESS and kept in-frame rearrangements only. Not all clones are present; in checked studies, unresolved V genes account for under half, and no reason is known for the remainder. Here the sample has around 100,000 clones; nearly 90% occur a single time. Together, the top ten hold roughly 0.17% of the sample. Sequencing was performed on CD4+ or CD8+ T cells sorted from blood, taken in a trial of the OX40 agonist ivuxolimab. The sequence was obtained from an adult with an advanced solid tumor such as melanoma, head and neck, liver or kidney cancer. Recombination connected TRBV5-1 to TRBJ2-3, with 8 middle bases fitting TRBD2. The sequenced DNA: TGCGCCAGCAGCTTGGAACGGGGGGGCCGCGATACGCAGTATTTT. This yields the protein CASSLERGGRDTQYF. The variable domain in full, with residues beyond the CDR3 obtained from the reference TRBV5-1 and TRBJ2-3 genes, is KAGVTQTPRYLIKTRGQQVTLSCSPISGHRSVSWYQQTPGQGLQFLFEYFSETQRNKGNFPGRFSGRQFSNSRSEMNVSTLELGDSALYLCASSLERGGRDTQYFGPGTRLTVL.